This TCR beta chain comes out of a study of shared clonotypes between healthy human individuals. Notes on the study in general: Only blood underwent sampling, and tissue repertoires likely differ.

Concerning this clone itself: The antigen is unknown.

V lost 6 bases and J 4 bases, leaving 16 bases between the germline ends. Germline V gene sequence: CDR1 KGHSH, CDR2 LQKENI. This CDR3 is built from 15 residues. For every subset, genomic DNA was evenly distributed across several immunoSEQ plates. Using immunoSEQ multiplex PCR, the repertoire was profiled, and TCRdb retains in-frame clones only, with some absent. Altogether about 1.5 million clones are present, around 98% being singletons, with the ten largest covering approximately 0.44%. Naive CD45RA+ and memory CD45RA-negative subsets were split from CD4+ cells. The chain carries TRBV18 and TRBJ2-1, with D possibly being TRBD2 (7 bases). Sequencing was done on a sample of naive CD4+ T cells sorted from blood. Subset indicated: CD45RA+ positively selected. The clonotype was recovered from a man younger than 45 in good health. The CDR3 region is CASSPLGGGYNEQFF. In DNA form, the CDR3 reads TGTGCCAGCTCCCCATTAGGGGGGGGGTACAATGAGCAGTTCTTC.